This T cell receptor (beta chain) was identified in a study of control samples from healthy donors and cancer patients. V lost 2 bases and J lost 1, with 15 bases in between. Germline CDR1 and CDR2: ENHRY and SYGVKD. The CDR3 totals 16 residues. Clones were sequenced by immunoSEQ multiplex PCR, and TCRdb holds only the in-frame ones, with some missing. The table includes approximately 60,000 clones, 80% to 95% detected once. This clone is a singleton in its sample. The sequencing input was PBMCs. This TCR derives from a man aged 25-40 years with colorectal cancer. This chain links TRBV10-3 with TRBJ2-7; D tentatively fits TRBD1 or TRBD2 (5 bases each). The CDR3 DNA follows: TGTGCCATCAGTGAGAGAAAGGGTGGGGGTTCCTACGAGCAGTACTTC. It specifies CAISERKGGGSYEQYF.